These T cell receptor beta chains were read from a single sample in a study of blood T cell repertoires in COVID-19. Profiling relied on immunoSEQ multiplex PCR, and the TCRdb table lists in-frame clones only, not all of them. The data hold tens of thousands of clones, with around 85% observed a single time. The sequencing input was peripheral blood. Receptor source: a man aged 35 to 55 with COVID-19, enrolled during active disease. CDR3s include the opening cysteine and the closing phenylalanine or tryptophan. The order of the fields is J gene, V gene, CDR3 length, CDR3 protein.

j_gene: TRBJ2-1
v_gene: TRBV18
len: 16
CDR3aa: CASSPVGGQAYNEQFF

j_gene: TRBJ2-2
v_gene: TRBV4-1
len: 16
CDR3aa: CASSQESSPRSGELFF

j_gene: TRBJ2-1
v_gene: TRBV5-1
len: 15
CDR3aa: CASSLEAGSYNEQFF

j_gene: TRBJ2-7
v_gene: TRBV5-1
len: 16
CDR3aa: CASSPHSGVGTYEQYF

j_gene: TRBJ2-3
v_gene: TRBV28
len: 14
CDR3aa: CATIADRGSDTQYF

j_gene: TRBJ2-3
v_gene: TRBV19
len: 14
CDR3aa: CASSTLENADTQYF

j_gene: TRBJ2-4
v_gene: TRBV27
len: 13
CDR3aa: CASSLLAENIQYF

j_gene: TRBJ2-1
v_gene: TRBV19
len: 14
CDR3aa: CAAAGTGTHNEQFF

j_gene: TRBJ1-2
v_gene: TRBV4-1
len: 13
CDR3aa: CASSQEGRYGYTF

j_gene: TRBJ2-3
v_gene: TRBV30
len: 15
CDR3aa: CAWRERGLAGRMQYF

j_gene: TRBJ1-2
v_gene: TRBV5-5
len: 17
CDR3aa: CASSTRGQGAFWGGYTF

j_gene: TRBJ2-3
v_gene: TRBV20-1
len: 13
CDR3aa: CSASHPTPGTQYF

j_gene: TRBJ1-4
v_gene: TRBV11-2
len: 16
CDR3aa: CASSLAGFGFNEKLFF

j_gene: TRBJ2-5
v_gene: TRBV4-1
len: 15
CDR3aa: CASSQGGQGGETQYF

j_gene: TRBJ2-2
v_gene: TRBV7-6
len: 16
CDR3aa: CASSPRLAENTGELFF

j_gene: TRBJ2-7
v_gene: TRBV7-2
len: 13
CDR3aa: CASSTGQSYEQYF

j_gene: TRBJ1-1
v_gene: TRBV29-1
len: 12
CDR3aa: CSVDRRHTEAFF

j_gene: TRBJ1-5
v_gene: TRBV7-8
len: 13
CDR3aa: CASSLDRVQPQHF

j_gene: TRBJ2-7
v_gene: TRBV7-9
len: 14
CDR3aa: CASSRDRVAYEQYF

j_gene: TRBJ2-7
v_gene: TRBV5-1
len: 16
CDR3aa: CASSPLGGPQSYEQYF

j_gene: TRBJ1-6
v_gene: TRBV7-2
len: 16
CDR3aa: CASSLGQGLMGSPLHF

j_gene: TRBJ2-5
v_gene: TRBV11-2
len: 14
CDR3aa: CASSLDLASGGRYF

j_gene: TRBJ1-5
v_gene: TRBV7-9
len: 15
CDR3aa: CASSPGGRDNQPQHF

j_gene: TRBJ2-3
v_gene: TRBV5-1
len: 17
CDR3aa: CASSWAGVAGDGDTQYF

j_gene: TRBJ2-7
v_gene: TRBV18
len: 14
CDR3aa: CASSPQGSAYEQYF

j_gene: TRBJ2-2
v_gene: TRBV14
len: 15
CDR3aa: CASSPGTPNTGELFF

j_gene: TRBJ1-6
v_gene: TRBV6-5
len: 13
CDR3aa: CASSRQGDSPLHF

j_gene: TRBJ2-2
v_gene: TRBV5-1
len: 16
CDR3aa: CASSTSSSSSTGELFF

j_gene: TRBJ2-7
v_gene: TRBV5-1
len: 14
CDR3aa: CASSPRTGSYEQYF

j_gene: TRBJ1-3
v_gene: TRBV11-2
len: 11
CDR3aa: CASSRGQGSYF

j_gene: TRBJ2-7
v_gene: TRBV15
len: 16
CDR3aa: CATSRDPHRSSYEQYF

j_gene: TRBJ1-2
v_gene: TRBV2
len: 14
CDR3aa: CASSVQGATYGYTF

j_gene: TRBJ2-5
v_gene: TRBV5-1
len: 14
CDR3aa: CASSFNQGGETQYF

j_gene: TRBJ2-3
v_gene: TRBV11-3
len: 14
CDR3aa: CASSPGVGTDTQYF

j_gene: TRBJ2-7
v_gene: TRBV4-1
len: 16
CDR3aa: CASSPRPDQGAYEQYF

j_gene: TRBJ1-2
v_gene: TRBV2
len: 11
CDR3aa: CARRTGHGYTF